Below, one TCR beta chain is given with its context. Per the study methods: By means of reference gene primer amplification, nucleated cell counts were estimated. The repertoire was sequenced with immunoSEQ multiplex PCR; TCRdb's copy has only in-frame clones and lacks some. V and J calls and clone size follow that table, whereas D and trimming were derived from the DNA. The data show about 30,000 clones, 60% to 80% seen once. This entry is derived from a study of blood T cell repertoires in COVID-19. Across the study: Sites in the United States, Italy and Spain provided acute and convalescent COVID-19 samples. PBMCs, B-cell-depleted T cells, or T cells provided the cDNA or gDNA that made up the material.

The germline V gene has CDR1 ENHRY and CDR2 SYGVKD. The CDR3 extends over 15 amino acids. Trimming stripped 6 bases from V and 0 bases from J, with 15 bases between. The chain carries TRBV10-3 and TRBJ2-7, with D maybe TRBD1 (6 bases). The receptor was derived from a man older than 75 with acute or convalescent COVID-19. The sequencing input was peripheral blood. Here the CDR3 reads CAISAGQLSSYEQYF. DNA for the CDR3: TGTGCCATCAGCGCCGGACAGCTTAGCTCCTACGAGCAGTACTTC.